The 9 T cell receptor beta chains given below trace back to one sample, sequenced in a study of T cell responses to AZD1222 COVID-19 vaccine. Clones were sequenced by immunoSEQ multiplex PCR, and TCRdb holds only the in-frame ones, with some missing. The data show roughly 200,000 clones, over 80% seen once. The sequenced sample was peripheral blood, obtained 28 days after the second dose of the MenACWY control vaccine. The source of these receptors is an adult who received the MenACWY meningococcal vaccine as a control.

The rearrangement joins TRBV7-2 to TRBJ2-5; tentatively, D is TRBD2 (6 bases). Trimming stripped 0 bases from V and 1 base from J, with 9 bases between. This CDR3 spans 15 amino acids. Germline V gene data show CDR1 as SGHTA and CDR2 as FQGNSA. This CDR3 reads CASSLALGSQETQYF. CDR3 DNA sequence: TGTGCCAGCAGCTTAGCGCTCGGGAGCCAAGAGACCCAGTACTTC.

This clone was picked up one time. The chain combines TRBV2 with TRBJ1-4; weak D call: TRBD1 (6 bases). CDR1 SNHLY and CDR2 FYNNEI come from the germline V gene. V dropped 6 bases and J dropped 8 bases, with 13 bases sitting between them. The CDR3 contains 13 residues. As DNA, the CDR3 is TGTGCCAGCAGATGGGACACCTCCGAAAAACTGTTTTTT. It codes for CASRWDTSEKLFF.

The rearrangement uses TRBV6-5 and TRBJ1-3; D remains ambiguous. This CDR3 has 15 residues. V was pared by 5 bases and J by 3 bases, with 14 bases between. CDR1 MNHEY and CDR2 SVGAGI come from the germline V gene. The CDR3 is CASSPHVRSGNTIYF. The DNA of the CDR3 is TGTGCCAGCAGTCCTCACGTACGCAGTGGAAACACCATATATTTT.

The gene calls are TRBV19 and TRBJ2-7; no reliable D call. Germline assignment: CDR1 LNHDA and CDR2 SQIVND (reference sequence). The CDR3 length is 12 residues. Trimming removed 8 bases at V and 9 bases at J, with 17 bases between. The CDR3 coding sequence is TGTGCCAGTCGTACACCAGGCGGTTGGCAGTACTTC. Its protein product is CASRTPGGWQYF. Together with reference TRBV19 and TRBJ2-7, the CDR3 gives the full variable domain: DGGITQSPKYLFRKEGQNVTLSCEQNLNHDAMYWYRQDPGQGLRLIYYSQIVNDFQKGDIAEGYSVSREKKESFPLTVTSAQKNPTAFYLCASRTPGGWQYFGPGTRLTVT.

The chain recombines TRBV12-3 or TRBV12-4 with TRBJ2-6; no reliable D call. There are 13 residues in the CDR3. The germline V and J ends were trimmed by 8 bases and 4 bases, with 9 bases remaining between them. The chain's CDR3 is CASSLLGANVLTF. The CDR3 nucleotides read TGTGCCAGCTCTTTGTTAGGGGCCAACGTCCTGACTTTC.

The rearrangement joins TRBV7-2 to TRBJ2-7, with TRBD2 as a possible D gene (5 bases). The germline V and J ends were trimmed by 0 bases and 8 bases, with 11 bases remaining between them. The CDR3 runs to 13 residues. Germline V gives CDR1 SGHTA, CDR2 FQGNSA. In nucleotides, the CDR3 is TGTGCCAGCAGCTTAGCAGGGCCGGGGAAGCAGTACTTC. Protein product: CASSLAGPGKQYF.

This sequence joins TRBV6-4 and TRBJ2-2; D might be TRBD1 (5 bases). The ends were cut back, 4 bases at V and 1 base at J, with 7 bases in the middle. The germline CDR1 and CDR2 sequences are MRHNA and SNTAGT. The CDR3 totals 14 residues. The CDR3: CASSGQGNTGELFF. CDR3 nucleotides: TGTGCCAGCAGTGGGCAGGGGAACACCGGGGAGCTGTTTTTT.

This sequence joins TRBV6-5 and TRBJ1-2; 7 bases are a match to TRBD1. J gave up 13 bases and V 10 bases, and 15 bases lay outside the gene matches. Germline loops: CDR1 MNHEY, CDR2 SVGAGI. The CDR3 is 12 amino acids. CDR3 nucleotide sequence: TGTGCCACCAAGTGGGACAGCTCTAAAGTCACCTTC. It translates to CATKWDSSKVTF.

This chain links TRBV27 with TRBJ1-2; D possibly corresponds to TRBD1 (6 bases). There are 16 residues in the CDR3. Trimming took 2 bases from V and 5 from J, leaving 18 bases between them. Germline V lookup: CDR1 MNHEY, CDR2 SMNVEV (reference sequence). In DNA, the CDR3 is TGTGCCAGCAGTTTAAGGCCGGCAGGACAGAAGTATGGCTACACCTTC. The encoded protein is CASSLRPAGQKYGYTF.